Ten or more counts support the clone carrying this T cell receptor (beta chain). What it binds is unknown. The template for each sample was around 540 ng of genomic DNA, which had been extracted from bulk tumor tissue. Collection of several biopsies per primary tumor, spaced far apart, took place during surgery. Their non-small cell lung cancer was newly diagnosed and untreated, and the patients underwent curative surgery. The donors had newly diagnosed non-small cell lung cancer and underwent surgery intended to cure it. This entry is derived from a study of immune heterogeneity within non-small cell lung tumors. Across the whole study: A handful of squamous cell carcinomas, more than 8 non-squamous carcinomas and 1 not otherwise specified made up the tumors. Study results and caveats: Local T-cell clonality was recorded as moderately but significantly correlated with local tumor mutational burden, with R roughly 0.34. Tumor sites within a patient were found to share identical dominant CDR3 beta clonotypes, and site-unique high-frequency clones were also present.

V shed 4 bases, J shed 14 bases, and the junction held 12 bases outside the gene matches. This CDR3 has 15 amino acids. Germline V gene lookup returns CDR1 MNHEY and CDR2 SVGAGI. Multiplex PCR employing 32 V and 13 J primers generated amplicons of the TCR beta CDR3. TCRdb recomputed calls from the multiplex PCR reads with MiXCR, one row per CDR3 protein. In the table there are 20,000 to 25,000 distinct CDR3 sequences, around a quarter of which are singletons. This sequence originates from a man between 40 and 49 years old with non-small cell lung cancer. V usage is TRBV6-5 and J usage is TRBJ1-6; 9 positions agree with TRBD1. Sequenced sample: lung tumor tissue. The CDR3 DNA sequence: TGTGCCAGCAGTTGGGTCCGGGACAGGGTGGATTCCCTCCACTTT. Amino acids: CASSWVRDRVDSLHF.